This TCR beta chain was found in a study of blood T cells in healthy people across ages. With a J-beta primer mix and a sample-barcoded 5' primer, a second PCR ran 7 to 11 cycles. One entry per CDR3 protein results from TCRdb running MiXCR on the 5' RACE reads. The sample shows 650,000 to 1,000,000 distinct CDR3 sequences, about 36% of them seen only once. The CDR3 totals 15 residues. Germline V CDR1 and CDR2: SGHTA, FQGNSA. Worth noting for this clonotype: Its antigen is not identified.

Broader study findings: Across samples, TCR beta diversity tracked strongly with naive T cell percentage. Researchers deemed the diversity estimates from one million T cells underestimates. The unknown donor CMV status may have confounded expanded clonotype changes.

Specimen: blood. The V call is TRBV7-2, the J call TRBJ2-5, with D maybe TRBD2 (5 bases). Gene TRBJ2-7 matches the end of the DNA better, so the J call may be wrong. The sequence derives from a young man in good health. The CDR3 nucleotides are TGTGCCAGCAGCCAAGAGGGCGGCTTAGCCTACGAGCAGTACTTC. This translates into CASSQEGGLAYEQYF.